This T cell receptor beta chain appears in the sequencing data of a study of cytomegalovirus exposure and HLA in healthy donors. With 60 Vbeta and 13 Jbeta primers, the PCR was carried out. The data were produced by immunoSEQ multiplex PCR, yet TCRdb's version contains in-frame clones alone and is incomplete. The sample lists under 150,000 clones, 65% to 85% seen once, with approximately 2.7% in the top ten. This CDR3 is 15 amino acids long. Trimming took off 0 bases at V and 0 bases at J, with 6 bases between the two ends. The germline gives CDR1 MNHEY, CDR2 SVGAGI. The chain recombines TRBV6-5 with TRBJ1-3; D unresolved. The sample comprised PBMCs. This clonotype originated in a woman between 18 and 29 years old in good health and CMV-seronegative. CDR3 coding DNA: TGTGCCAGCAGTTACTCGGGGAGCTCTGGAAACACCATATATTTT. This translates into CASSYSGSSGNTIYF.